The source of this T cell receptor (beta chain) is a study of neoadjuvant anti-PD-1 for oral cavity cancer. Across the whole study: Nivolumab at 3 mg/kg was mostly given biweekly, three to four doses, pre-surgery. Non-progressing patients received a fourth nivolumab dose near day 43, then surgery on days 50-56.

Documented time point: after neoadjuvant nivolumab, at surgical resection. Sequenced by immunoSEQ multiplex PCR; TCRdb stores in-frame clones only, minus some. The table shows just over 65,000 clones, with 85% occurring only once. The V and J ends lost 3 bases and 4 bases, in that order; junction bases with no gene match: 1. CDR1 is SGHVS, CDR2 FNYEAQ, per germline. The length of the CDR3 is 15 residues. The material sequenced was PBMCs, taken after nivolumab (anti-PD-1) treatment. The source is a person between 40 and 85 years old with oral cavity squamous cell carcinoma. The chain links TRBV7-6 to TRBJ2-2, with 11 bases fitting TRBD1. Here the CDR3 reads CASSFGQGATGELFF. Here the CDR3 DNA reads TGTGCCAGCAGCTTCGGACAGGGGGCCACCGGGGAGCTGTTTTTT.